The clone carrying this T cell receptor beta chain has a handful of counts. No antigen is known for it. With a J-beta primer mix and a sample-barcoded 5' primer, a second PCR ran about 7 to 12 cycles. One entry per CDR3 protein results from TCRdb running MiXCR on the 5' RACE reads. This table has 1.4 million to 1.5 million distinct CDR3 sequences, approximately 40% appearing once. This record belongs to a study of blood T cells in healthy people across ages. Points from the study as a whole: Strongly correlated with naive T cell percentage was TCR beta diversity.

The receptor was derived from a woman aged 18-35 years in good health. The sample consisted of blood.

The CDR3 DNA reads as TGTGCCAGCAGTAAGAGAGAGACCCAGTACTTC. This translates into CASSKRETQYF. This chain links TRBV2 with TRBJ2-5; unclear D gene. Germline lookup yields CDR1 SNHLY and CDR2 FYNNEI. The CDR3 contains 11 residues. The V end lost 5 bases, the J end lost 4 bases, and 5 bases lay between the germline ends. Full variable domain (outside the CDR3, taken from reference TRBV2 and TRBJ2-5): EPEVTQTPSHQVTQMGQEVILRCVPISNHLYFYWYRQILGQKVEFLVSFYNNEISEKSEIFDDQFSVERPDGSNFTLKIRSTKLEDSAMYFCASSKRETQYFGPGTRLLVL.